The 4 T cell receptor beta chains presented below share a single source sample, sequenced in a study of identical twins. MiXCR, applied by TCRdb to the 5' RACE reads, yields one record per CDR3 protein. The sample contains about 500,000 distinct CDR3 sequences, roughly an eighth of which appear only once. These records were also assigned to another study, of yellow fever vaccine responses in identical twins.

The sequenced material came from CD4+ T cells sorted from blood. These receptors were obtained from a woman aged 18-29 years in good health.

This chain links TRBV20-1 with TRBJ2-2, with 11 bases lining up with TRBD2. Germline lookup yields CDR1 DFQATT and CDR2 SNEGSKA (reference sequence). The V and J ends lost 5 bases and 4 bases, in that order; junction bases with no gene match: 3. The CDR3 is made up of 14 amino acids. DNA for the CDR3: TGCAGTGCTGGTAGCGGGAGGGGCACCGGGGAGCTGTTTTTT. Amino acid sequence: CSAGSGRGTGELFF.

The rearrangement joins TRBV11-1 to TRBJ2-5, with 8 bases fitting TRBD2. The germline CDR1 and CDR2 sequences are SGHAT and FQDESV (reference sequence). CDR3 length: 18 residues. The V and J ends lost 5 bases and 2 bases, in that order; junction bases with no gene match: 16. DNA of the CDR3: TGTGCCAGCAGCGGACCCGTAGAACTAGCGGAAATTCAAGAGACCCAGTACTTC. Translated: CASSGPVELAEIQETQYF.

The chain recombines TRBV7-2 with TRBJ2-1, with 7 bases that match TRBD2. CDR1 and CDR2 from the germline V gene are SGHTA and FQGNSA. Germline trimming cut 6 bases from V and 0 bases from J; bases unmatched to any gene: 11. The CDR3 totals 17 residues. The CDR3 sequence is CASRDPWREISYNEQFF. The CDR3 nucleotides read TGTGCCAGCAGGGACCCCTGGCGGGAGATCTCCTACAATGAGCAGTTCTTC. Using reference TRBV7-2 and TRBJ2-1 for the parts outside the CDR3, the full variable domain is GAGVSQSPSNKVTEKGKDVELRCDPISGHTALYWYRQSLGQGLEFLIYFQGNSAPDKSGLPSDRFSAERTGGSVSTLTIQRTQQEDSAVYLCASRDPWREISYNEQFFGPGTRLTVL.

This clonotype was seen a handful of times. At one of its ends the junction is not consistent with the germline gene, which may arise from a read error. J is TRBJ2-5 and V is TRBV5-6, with D maybe TRBD1 (7 bases). The CDR3 is 15 residues long. Per the germline V gene, CDR1 is SGHDT and CDR2 is YYEEEE. The CDR3: CASSLATGLRALLDF. The CDR3 region has the DNA TGTGCCAGCAGCCTAGCGACAGGGCTGAGGGCTCTGCTGGACTTC.